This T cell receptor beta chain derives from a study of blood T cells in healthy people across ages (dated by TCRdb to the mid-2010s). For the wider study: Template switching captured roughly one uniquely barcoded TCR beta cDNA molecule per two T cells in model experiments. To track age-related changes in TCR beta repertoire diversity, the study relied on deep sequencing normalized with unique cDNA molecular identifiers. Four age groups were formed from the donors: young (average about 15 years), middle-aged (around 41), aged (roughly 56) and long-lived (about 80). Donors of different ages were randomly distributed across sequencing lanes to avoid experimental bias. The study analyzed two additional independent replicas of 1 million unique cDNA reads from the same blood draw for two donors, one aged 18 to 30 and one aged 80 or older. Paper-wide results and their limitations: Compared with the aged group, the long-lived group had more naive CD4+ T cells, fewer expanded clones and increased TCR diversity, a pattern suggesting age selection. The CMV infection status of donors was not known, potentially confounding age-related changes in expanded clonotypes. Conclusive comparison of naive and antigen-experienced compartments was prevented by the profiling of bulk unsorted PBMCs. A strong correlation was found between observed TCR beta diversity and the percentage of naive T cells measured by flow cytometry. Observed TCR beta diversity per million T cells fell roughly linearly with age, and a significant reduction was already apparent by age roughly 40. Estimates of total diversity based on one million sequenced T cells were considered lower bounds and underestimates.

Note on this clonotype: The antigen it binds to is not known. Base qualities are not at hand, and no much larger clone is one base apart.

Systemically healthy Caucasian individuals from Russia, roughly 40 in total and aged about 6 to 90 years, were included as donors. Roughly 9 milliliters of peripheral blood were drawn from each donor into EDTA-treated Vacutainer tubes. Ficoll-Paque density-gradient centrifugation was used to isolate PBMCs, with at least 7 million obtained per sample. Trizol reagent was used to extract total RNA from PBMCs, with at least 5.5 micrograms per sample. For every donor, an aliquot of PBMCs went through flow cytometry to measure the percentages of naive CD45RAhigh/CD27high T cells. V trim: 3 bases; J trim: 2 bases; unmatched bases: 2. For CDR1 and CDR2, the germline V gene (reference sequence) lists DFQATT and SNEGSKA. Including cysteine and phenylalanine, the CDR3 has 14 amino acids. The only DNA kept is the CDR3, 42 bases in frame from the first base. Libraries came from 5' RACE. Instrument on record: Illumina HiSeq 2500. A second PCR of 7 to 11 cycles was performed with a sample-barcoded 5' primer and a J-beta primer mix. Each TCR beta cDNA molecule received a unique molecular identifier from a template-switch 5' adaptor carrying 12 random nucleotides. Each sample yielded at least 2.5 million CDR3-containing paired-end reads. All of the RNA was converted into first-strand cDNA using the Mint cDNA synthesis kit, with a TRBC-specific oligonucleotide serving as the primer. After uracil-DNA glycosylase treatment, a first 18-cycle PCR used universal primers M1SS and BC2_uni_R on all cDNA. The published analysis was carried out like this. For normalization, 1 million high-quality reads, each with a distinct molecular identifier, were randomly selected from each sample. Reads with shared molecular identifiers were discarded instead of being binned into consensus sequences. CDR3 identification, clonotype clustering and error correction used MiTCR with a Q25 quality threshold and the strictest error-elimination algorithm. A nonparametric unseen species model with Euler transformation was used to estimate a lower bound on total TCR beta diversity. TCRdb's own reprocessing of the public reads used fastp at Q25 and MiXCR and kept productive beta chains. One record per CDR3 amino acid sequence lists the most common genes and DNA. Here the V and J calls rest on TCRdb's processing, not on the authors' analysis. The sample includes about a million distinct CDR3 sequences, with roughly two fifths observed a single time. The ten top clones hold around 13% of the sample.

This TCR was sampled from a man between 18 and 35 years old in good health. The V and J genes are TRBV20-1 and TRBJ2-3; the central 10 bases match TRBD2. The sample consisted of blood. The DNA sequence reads TGCAGTGCTAGTACTAGCGGGGCCACAGATACGCAGTATTTT. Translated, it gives CSASTSGATDTQYF.